This TCR beta chain derives from a study of blood T cell repertoires in COVID-19. As regards this clone: Additional DNA sequences in this sample encode the identical CDR3.

Some clones are missing from TCRdb's copy, which holds only in-frame ones; the method was immunoSEQ multiplex PCR. The top ten hold about 8.6% of the sample, which has roughly 150,000 clones, approximately 79% seen once. The CDR3 has 14 residues. Trimming stripped 0 bases from V and 5 bases from J, with 9 bases between. Germline V gene sequence: CDR1 KGHDR, CDR2 SFDVKD. Sequenced sample: peripheral blood. The receptor was isolated from a man aged 50-60 years with active or convalescent COVID-19. The chain links TRBV24-1 to TRBJ2-5; D is uncertain. The DNA for the CDR3 is TGTGCCACCAGTGATTTGGGAGCCCGTGAGACCCAGTACTTC. This translates into CATSDLGARETQYF.